The clone carrying this TCR beta chain has more than one count but fewer than ten. The sample comes from a study of OX40 agonist ivuxolimab in advanced cancers. Germline V CDR1 and CDR2: SGHTA, FQGNSA. The CDR3 runs to 15 residues. V was trimmed by 3 bases and J by 6 bases, leaving 15 bases between them. Data came from immunoSEQ multiplex PCR; TCRdb stores just in-frame clones and leaves some out. The data show approximately 14,000 clones, just under 75% seen once. Source: CD4+ or CD8+ T cells sorted from blood, taken in a trial of the OX40 agonist ivuxolimab. This TCR came from an adult with an advanced solid tumor such as melanoma, head and neck, liver or kidney cancer. The rearrangement uses TRBV7-2 and TRBJ2-1; D is tentatively TRBD1 or TRBD2 (5 bases each). The CDR3 sequence: CASSFTGTPINEQFF. In DNA form, the CDR3 reads TGTGCCAGCAGCTTTACCGGGACCCCTATCAATGAGCAGTTCTTC.